The 2 T cell receptor beta chains presented below share a single source sample, sequenced in a study of blood T cell repertoires in COVID-19. The repertoire was sequenced with immunoSEQ multiplex PCR; TCRdb's copy has only in-frame clones and lacks some. The sample has approximately 330,000 clones, 87% seen once. Sequenced: peripheral blood. The origin of the receptors is a man in his thirties or forties with COVID-19, enrolled during active disease.

This chain links TRBV4-3 with TRBJ2-4; 10 nucleotides match TRBD2. Germline V gene sequence: CDR1 LGHNA, CDR2 YSLEER. The CDR3 runs to 16 residues. The ends lost 2 bases at V and 2 bases at J; junction bases unmatched: 3. Here the CDR3 DNA reads TGCGCCAGCAGCCAAAGCGGGGGGGCGTCCAAAAACATTCAGTACTTC. This encodes CASSQSGGASKNIQYF.

This chain links TRBV9 with TRBJ2-1; TRBD1 might be the D (5 bases). Trimming shortened V by 0 bases and J by 1 base, and 11 bases separated the two germline ends. There are 16 residues in the CDR3. CDR1 and CDR2 from the germline V gene are SGDLS and YYNGEE. The CDR3 bases are TGTGCCAGCAGCGTAGCAGGGATGGCGTCCTACAATGAGCAGTTCTTC. Residues: CASSVAGMASYNEQFF.